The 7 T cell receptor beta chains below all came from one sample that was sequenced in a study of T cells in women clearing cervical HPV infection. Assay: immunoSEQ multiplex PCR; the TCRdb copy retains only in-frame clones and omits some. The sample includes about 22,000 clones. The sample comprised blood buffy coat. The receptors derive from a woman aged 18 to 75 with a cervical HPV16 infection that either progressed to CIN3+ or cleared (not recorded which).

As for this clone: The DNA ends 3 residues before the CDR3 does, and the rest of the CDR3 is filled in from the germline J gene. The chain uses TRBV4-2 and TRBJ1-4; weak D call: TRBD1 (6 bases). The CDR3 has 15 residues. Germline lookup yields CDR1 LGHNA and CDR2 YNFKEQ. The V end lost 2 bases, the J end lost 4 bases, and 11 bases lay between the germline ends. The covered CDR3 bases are TGTGCCAGCAGCCAACCCCAGGGGATTAATGAAAAA. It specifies CASSQPQGINEK. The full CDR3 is CASSQPQGINEKLFF.

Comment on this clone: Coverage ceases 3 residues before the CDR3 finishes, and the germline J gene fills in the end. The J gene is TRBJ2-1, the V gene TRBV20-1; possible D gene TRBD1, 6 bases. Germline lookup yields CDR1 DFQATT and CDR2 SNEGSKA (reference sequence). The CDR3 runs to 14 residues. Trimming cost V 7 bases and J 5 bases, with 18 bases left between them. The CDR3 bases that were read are TGCAGTGTCCGGTTGGGGGCCGGTCACAATGAG. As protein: CSVRLGAGHNE. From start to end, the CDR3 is CSVRLGAGHNEQFF.

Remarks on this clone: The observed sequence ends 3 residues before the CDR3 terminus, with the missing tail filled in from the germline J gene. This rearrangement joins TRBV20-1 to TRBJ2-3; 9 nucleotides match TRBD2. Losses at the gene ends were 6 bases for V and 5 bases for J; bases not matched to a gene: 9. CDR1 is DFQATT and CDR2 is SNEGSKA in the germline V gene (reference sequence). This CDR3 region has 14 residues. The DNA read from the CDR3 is TGCAGTGCAAGTAGCGGGAGAGTGAAAGATACG. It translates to CSASSGRVKDT. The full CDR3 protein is CSASSGRVKDTQYF.

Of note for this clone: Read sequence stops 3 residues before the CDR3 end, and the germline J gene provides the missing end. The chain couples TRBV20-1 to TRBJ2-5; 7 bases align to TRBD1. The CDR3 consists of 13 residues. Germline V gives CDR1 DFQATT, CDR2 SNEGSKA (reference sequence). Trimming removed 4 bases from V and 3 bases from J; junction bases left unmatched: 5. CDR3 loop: CSATPGGEETQYF. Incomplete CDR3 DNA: TGCAGTGCTACCCCAGGGGGAGAAGAGACC.

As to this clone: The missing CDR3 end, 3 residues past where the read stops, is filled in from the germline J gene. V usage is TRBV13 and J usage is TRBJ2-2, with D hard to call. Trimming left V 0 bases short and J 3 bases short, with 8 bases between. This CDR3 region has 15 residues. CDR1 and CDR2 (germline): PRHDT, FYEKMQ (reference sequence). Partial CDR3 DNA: TGTGCCAGCAGCTTAGGGGGCAGCTACACCGGGGAG. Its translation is CASSLGGSYTGE. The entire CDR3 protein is CASSLGGSYTGELFF.

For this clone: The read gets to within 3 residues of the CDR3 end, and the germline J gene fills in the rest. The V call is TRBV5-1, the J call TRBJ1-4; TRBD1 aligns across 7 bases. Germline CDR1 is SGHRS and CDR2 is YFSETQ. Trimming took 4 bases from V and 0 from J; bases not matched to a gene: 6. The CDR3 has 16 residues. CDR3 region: CASSPQGDATNEKLFF. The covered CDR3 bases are TGCGCCAGCAGCCCGCAGGGGGACGCAACTAATGAAAAA.

The covered CDR3 bases are TGTGCCTGTACAGTGACAGGTTGGGACACTGAA. It specifies CACTVTGWDTE. The complete CDR3 reads CACTVTGWDTEAFF. The chain couples TRBV30 to TRBJ1-1, with a weak D call TRBD1 (6 bases). The read is 3 residues too short to cover the CDR3 end, so that end is filled in from the germline J gene. CDR3 size: 14 residues. V lost 6 bases and J lost 3, with 17 bases in between. Germline CDR1 GTSNPN, CDR2 SVGIG (reference sequence). Full variable domain (outside the CDR3, taken from reference TRBV30 and TRBJ1-1): SQTIHQWPATLVQPVGSPLSLECTVEGTSNPNLYWYRQAAGRGLQLLFYSVGIGQISSEVPQNLSASRPQDRQFILSSKKLLLSDSGFYLCACTVTGWDTEAFFGQGTRLTVV.